A selection of T cell receptor beta chains follows, all from one sample in a study of blood T cell repertoires in COVID-19. Produced via immunoSEQ multiplex PCR; TCRdb's table is partial and in-frame only. The sample carries 200,000 to 250,000 clones, under 90% recorded once. Sample: PBMCs or T cells enriched from blood (not recorded which). The origin of the receptors is a man aged 55 to 69 who had recovered from COVID-19. Both conserved end residues are part of each CDR3. D genes are given only for firm matches. Rows give clone size only sometimes, using once, few, many, or a class for an expanded clone.

len,j_gene,v_gene,d_gene,abundance,CDR3nt,CDR3aa
15,TRBJ1-5,TRBV18,NA,NA,TGTGCCAGCTCACCCGCGATTGGAGCTAATCAGCCCCAGCATTTT,CASSPAIGANQPQHF
15,TRBJ1-3,TRBV15,NA,NA,TGTGCCACCAGCAGAGATGGAGGGGCTGGAAACACCATATATTTT,CATSRDGGAGNTIYF
18,TRBJ2-7,TRBV4-3,TRBD2,NA,TGCGCCAGCAGCCAAGCTCTAGCGGGGCATTCAAACTCCTACGAGCAGTACTTC,CASSQALAGHSNSYEQYF
16,TRBJ2-3,TRBV5-1,TRBD2,NA,TGCGCCAGCAGCTCCATAGCGGGGGGTAGCACAGATACGCAGTATTTT,CASSSIAGGSTDTQYF
15,TRBJ2-7,TRBV6-2/TRBV6-3,TRBD1,NA,TGTGCCAGCAGTTACTCCCTGGACAGGGCCCACGAGCAGTACTTC,CASSYSLDRAHEQYF
20,TRBJ1-6,TRBV19,TRBD1,NA,TGTGCCAGTAGGAAGAATCATCCGGGACAGATAAGCTCCTATAATTCACCCCTCCACTTT,CASRKNHPGQISSYNSPLHF
15,TRBJ1-6,TRBV6-5,TRBD1,once,TGTGCCAGCAGTTCCCTGACAGGGTTAGGATCACCCCTCCACTTT,CASSSLTGLGSPLHF
15,TRBJ2-7,TRBV14,NA,NA,TGTGCCAGCAGCCGAAGTCAACAGGGCTCCTACGAGCAGTACTTC,CASSRSQQGSYEQYF
14,TRBJ1-3,TRBV6-1,NA,NA,TGTGCCAGCAAACTCGGGACAAGTGGAAACACCATATATTTT,CASKLGTSGNTIYF
14,TRBJ2-5,TRBV11-3,TRBD1,NA,TGTGCCAGCAGCTCCAGGACAGGGGAAGAGACCCAGTACTTC,CASSSRTGEETQYF
16,TRBJ1-2,TRBV7-2,TRBD1,NA,TGTGCCAGCAGCTCAGTACGGACAGGGATTAACTATGGCTACACCTTC,CASSSVRTGINYGYTF
16,TRBJ2-1,TRBV5-1,NA,NA,TGCGCCAGCAGCACCCAGACAGGCACGAAATTCAATGAGCAGTTCTTC,CASSTQTGTKFNEQFF
20,TRBJ2-7,TRBV19,TRBD2,NA,TGTGCCAGTAGTATCGCGGGGGGTCTCTCGGCTAGCGGGCGATCCTACGAGCAGTACTTC,CASSIAGGLSASGRSYEQYF
14,TRBJ1-1,TRBV5-1,TRBD1,NA,TGCGCCAGCAGCCCCGACAGGGTGAACACTGAAGCTTTCTTT,CASSPDRVNTEAFF
14,TRBJ1-1,TRBV18,TRBD1,few,TGTGCCAGCTCACTGACAGGGTCGAACACTGAAGCTTTCTTT,CASSLTGSNTEAFF
14,TRBJ1-2,TRBV5-6,NA,few,TGTGCCAGCAGCTTGGGGGGCAGAAACTATGGCTACACCTTC,CASSLGGRNYGYTF
11,TRBJ1-2,TRBV20-1,NA,NA,TGCAGTGCTAGGGCCACCCATGGCTACACCTTC,CSARATHGYTF
14,TRBJ2-7,TRBV6-5,NA,NA,TGTGCCAGCCGAAGTTGGAGTGCCTCCTACGAGCAGTACTTC,CASRSWSASYEQYF